These 21 T cell receptor beta chains came from one sample sequenced in a study of Ad26.COV2.S vaccination and SARS-CoV-2 variants. Treatment of the sample: roughly 20 received Ad26.COV2.S at low or high dose, single or two shots; 5 received placebo; per-sample allocation not given. Specimen acquisition occurred on day 63 following the initial vaccine or placebo injection. Produced via immunoSEQ multiplex PCR; TCRdb's table is partial and in-frame only. Among more than 300,000 clones listed, roughly nine tenths were seen once. Sample: peripheral blood, taken in a trial of Ad26.COV2.S vaccine versus placebo. The receptors here all came from a person aged 18-60 years who received the Ad26.COV2.S COVID-19 vaccine or a placebo.

The genes are TRBV6-2 or TRBV6-3 and TRBJ2-2; D is undetermined. The ends were cut back, 2 bases at V and 0 bases at J, with 7 bases in the middle. The germline V gene has CDR1 MNHEY and CDR2 SVGEGT. This CDR3 has 15 residues. The CDR3 loop reads CASSYRGTNTGELFF. In DNA, the CDR3 is TGTGCCAGCAGTTACCGCGGCACGAACACCGGGGAGCTGTTTTTT.

The chain joins TRBV6-1 to TRBJ2-7; 7 bases fit TRBD1. The germline V gene has CDR1 MNHNS and CDR2 SASEGT. This CDR3 has 17 residues. Trimming at V came to 4 bases and at J to 3 bases, leaving 15 bases not matched to a gene. The CDR3 loop reads CASSGIALEGALYEQYF. The CDR3, as DNA: TGTGCCAGCAGTGGAATAGCCCTCGAGGGGGCCCTCTACGAGCAGTACTTC.

This clone was seen more than once but under ten times. This chain joins TRBV4-2 and TRBJ2-7; D is perhaps TRBD1 (6 bases). CDR3 length equals 16 residues. Germline CDR1 reads LGHNA; CDR2 reads YNFKEQ. The V and J ends lost 0 bases and 0 bases respectively, with 12 bases between them. CDR3 bases: TGTGCCAGCAGCCAAGATCTAGGGGACAACTCCTACGAGCAGTACTTC. It translates to CASSQDLGDNSYEQYF.

The chain's CDR3 is CASTSRGGDNEQFF. The CDR3 DNA reads TGCGCCAGCACGTCACGAGGGGGCGACAATGAGCAGTTCTTC. This chain uses TRBV5-1 with TRBJ2-1; 7 bases map to TRBD1. Germline values: CDR1 SGHRS, CDR2 YFSETQ. Trimming removed 6 bases from V and 5 bases from J; junction bases left unmatched: 8. This CDR3 spans 14 amino acids.

V gene TRBV5-4 combines with J gene TRBJ1-6, with 10 nucleotides matching TRBD1. The V gene end was trimmed by 3 bases and the J gene end by 3 bases; junction bases not matched to a gene: 12. The CDR3 is made up of 19 amino acids. Germline V gives CDR1 SGHNT, CDR2 YYREEE (reference sequence). The CDR3 sequence is CASSSAGQGIRGYNSPLHF. CDR3 nucleotides: TGTGCCAGCAGCTCGGCGGGACAGGGGATCAGAGGCTATAATTCACCCCTCCACTTT.

The chain carries TRBV6-1 and TRBJ2-3, with 8 bases identical to TRBD1. Germline lookup yields CDR1 MNHNS and CDR2 SASEGT. V dropped 2 bases and J dropped 5; count of bases not matched to a gene: 6. CDR3 length: 15 residues. DNA of the CDR3: TGTGCCAGCAGTGAACTCCAGGGGGCCATAGATACGCAGTATTTT. Residues: CASSELQGAIDTQYF.

The CDR3 is CASSSGRTYEQYF. The CDR3 bases are TGTGCCAGCAGCAGTGGACGGACCTACGAGCAGTACTTC. The J gene is TRBJ2-7, the V gene TRBV7-8; D not certain. The V gene's germline CDR1 is SGHVS and CDR2 FQNEAQ. The CDR3 sequence is 13 residues long. Trimming left V 5 bases short and J 2 bases short, with 10 bases between. The entire variable domain, with the rest obtained from reference TRBV7-8 and TRBJ2-7, is as follows: GAGVSQSPRYKVAKRGQDVALRCDPISGHVSLFWYQQALGQGPEFLTYFQNEAQLDKSGLPSDRFFAERPEGSVSTLKIQRTQQEDSAVYLCASSSGRTYEQYFGPGTRLTVT.

The J gene is TRBJ2-2, the V gene TRBV6-5, with D possibly matching TRBD2 (5 bases). Trimming removed 7 bases from V and 7 bases from J, with 13 bases in between. This CDR3 has 13 residues. Germline V gene data show CDR1 as MNHEY and CDR2 as SVGAGI. CDR3 nucleotides: TGTGCCAGCATCCCCCCGGCGGGCGGGGAGCTGTTTTTT. Translating gives CASIPPAGGELFF.

This chain connects TRBV12-3 or TRBV12-4 to TRBJ1-4; no clear D gene. V was shortened by 6 bases and J by 6 bases, with 8 bases between the two germline ends. The CDR3 covers 12 residues. CDR3 nucleotide sequence: TGTGCCAGCAGCCGGAATGATGAAAAACTGTTTTTT. This translates into CASSRNDEKLFF.

The CDR3 region has the DNA TGTGCCAGCAGCTTAGTAGGGACAGGGGAGCGCGGCTACACCTTC. This codes for CASSLVGTGERGYTF. The rearrangement links TRBV7-9 to TRBJ1-2; 10 bases are a match to TRBD1. Trimming cost V 1 base and J 8 bases; bases outside gene matches: 7. CDR3 length: 15 amino acids. Germline CDR1 and CDR2: SEHNR and FQNEAQ (reference sequence).

This clone came up many times. The V call is TRBV7-2, the J call TRBJ1-6; 8 nucleotides match TRBD1. V lost 5 bases, J lost 6 bases, and 6 bases stayed unmatched. Per germline, CDR1 SGHTA and CDR2 FQGNSA. The CDR3 length is 15 residues. The CDR3 reads CASSDRGAGNSPLHF. The CDR3 nucleotides are TGTGCCAGCAGCGACAGGGGAGCGGGTAATTCACCCCTCCACTTT.

This rearrangement joins TRBV15 to TRBJ1-5, with D unclear. The CDR3 consists of 14 residues. V shed 0 bases and J shed 9 bases, with 12 bases lying between them. Germline CDR1 and CDR2: LNHNV and YYDKDF (reference sequence). The CDR3 nucleotides read TGTGCCACCAGCAGAGATCGGGTTAGTAGGCCCCAGCATTTT. This gives the protein CATSRDRVSRPQHF.

The DNA for the CDR3 is TGTGCCAGCAGCCAAATGCAGGCATACGAGCAGTACTTC. It is translated as CASSQMQAYEQYF. The chain has TRBV3-1 (or the pseudogene TRBV3-2) and TRBJ2-7, with unresolved D. The germline V and J ends were trimmed by 2 bases and 4 bases, with 9 bases remaining between them. The germline CDR1 and CDR2 sequences are LGHDT and YNNKEL (reference sequence). The CDR3 runs to 13 residues.

The chain has TRBV5-1 and TRBJ2-1, with 8 positions matching TRBD2. J gave up 4 bases and V 1 base, and 7 bases lay outside the gene matches. This CDR3 spans 16 amino acids. CDR1 and CDR2 (germline): SGHRS, YFSETQ. The CDR3 here is CASSLRTGGIYNEQFF. The CDR3 DNA follows: TGCGCCAGCAGCTTGCGTACGGGAGGGATTTACAATGAGCAGTTCTTC.

This chain links TRBV19 with TRBJ2-2; TRBD1 might be the D (5 bases). CDR1 and CDR2 (germline): LNHDA, SQIVND (reference sequence). This CDR3 is 13 amino acids long. V lost 6 bases and J lost 6, with 11 bases in between. CDR3 nucleotides: TGTGCCAGTAGGATTCAGGGTCCCGGGGAGCTGTTTTTT. It yields the protein CASRIQGPGELFF.

The genes are TRBV29-1 and TRBJ1-3, with TRBD1 as a possible D gene (6 bases). V lost 6 bases and J lost 0, with 15 bases in between. The CDR3 is 15 residues long. Per the germline V gene, CDR1 is SQVTM and CDR2 is ANQGSEA. The CDR3 loop reads CSVSGTLSSGNTIYF. DNA of the CDR3: TGCAGCGTGTCCGGGACACTAAGCTCTGGAAACACCATATATTTT.

The chain combines TRBV6-5 with TRBJ1-1, with D hard to call. The V gene's germline CDR1 is MNHEY and CDR2 SVGAGI. CDR3 length: 15 residues. Trimming shortened V by 6 bases and J by 7 bases, and 21 bases separated the two germline ends. In DNA, the CDR3 is TGTGCCAGCAGCACGGCCCGCCCCACGATAATTGAAGCTTTCTTT. Its translation: CASSTARPTIIEAFF.

The gene calls are TRBV9 and TRBJ1-1, with D unresolved. The germline gives CDR1 SGDLS, CDR2 YYNGEE. Trimming left V 0 bases short and J 2 bases short, with 5 bases between. There are 13 residues in the CDR3. The CDR3 sequence: CASSVDLNTEAFF. CDR3 DNA: TGTGCCAGCAGCGTAGATCTAAACACTGAAGCTTTCTTT.

This clone has just a few counts. The rearrangement links TRBV28 to TRBJ1-4; 10 bases map to TRBD1. V lost 6 bases to trimming and J lost 7 bases; unmatched junction nucleotides: 5. The germline CDR1 and CDR2 sequences are MDHEN and SYDVKM. This CDR3 spans 14 amino acids. CDR3 in DNA: TGTGCCAGCAGGACCGGGACAGGGGTTGAAAAACTGTTTTTT. It codes for CASRTGTGVEKLFF.

The V and J genes are TRBV9 and TRBJ2-2; 10 positions match TRBD2. The CDR3 consists of 18 residues. With V trimmed by 0 bases and J by 4 bases, 9 bases remained unmatched. The V gene's germline CDR1 is SGDLS and CDR2 YYNGEE. CDR3 DNA sequence: TGTGCCAGCAGCGTAGCTAGGCCTAGCGGGAGTCCCACCGGGGAGCTGTTTTTT. As protein: CASSVARPSGSPTGELFF.

The chain joins TRBV10-3 to TRBJ2-3; 10 bases are shared with TRBD2. This CDR3 has 14 amino acids. The V gene's germline CDR1 is ENHRY and CDR2 SYGVKD. V trimming: 5 bases; J trimming: 4 bases; junction bases outside the gene matches: 3. The CDR3 DNA follows: TGTGCCATCAGTAGCGGGGGGGCCCCAGATACGCAGTATTTT. This sequence encodes CAISSGGAPDTQYF.